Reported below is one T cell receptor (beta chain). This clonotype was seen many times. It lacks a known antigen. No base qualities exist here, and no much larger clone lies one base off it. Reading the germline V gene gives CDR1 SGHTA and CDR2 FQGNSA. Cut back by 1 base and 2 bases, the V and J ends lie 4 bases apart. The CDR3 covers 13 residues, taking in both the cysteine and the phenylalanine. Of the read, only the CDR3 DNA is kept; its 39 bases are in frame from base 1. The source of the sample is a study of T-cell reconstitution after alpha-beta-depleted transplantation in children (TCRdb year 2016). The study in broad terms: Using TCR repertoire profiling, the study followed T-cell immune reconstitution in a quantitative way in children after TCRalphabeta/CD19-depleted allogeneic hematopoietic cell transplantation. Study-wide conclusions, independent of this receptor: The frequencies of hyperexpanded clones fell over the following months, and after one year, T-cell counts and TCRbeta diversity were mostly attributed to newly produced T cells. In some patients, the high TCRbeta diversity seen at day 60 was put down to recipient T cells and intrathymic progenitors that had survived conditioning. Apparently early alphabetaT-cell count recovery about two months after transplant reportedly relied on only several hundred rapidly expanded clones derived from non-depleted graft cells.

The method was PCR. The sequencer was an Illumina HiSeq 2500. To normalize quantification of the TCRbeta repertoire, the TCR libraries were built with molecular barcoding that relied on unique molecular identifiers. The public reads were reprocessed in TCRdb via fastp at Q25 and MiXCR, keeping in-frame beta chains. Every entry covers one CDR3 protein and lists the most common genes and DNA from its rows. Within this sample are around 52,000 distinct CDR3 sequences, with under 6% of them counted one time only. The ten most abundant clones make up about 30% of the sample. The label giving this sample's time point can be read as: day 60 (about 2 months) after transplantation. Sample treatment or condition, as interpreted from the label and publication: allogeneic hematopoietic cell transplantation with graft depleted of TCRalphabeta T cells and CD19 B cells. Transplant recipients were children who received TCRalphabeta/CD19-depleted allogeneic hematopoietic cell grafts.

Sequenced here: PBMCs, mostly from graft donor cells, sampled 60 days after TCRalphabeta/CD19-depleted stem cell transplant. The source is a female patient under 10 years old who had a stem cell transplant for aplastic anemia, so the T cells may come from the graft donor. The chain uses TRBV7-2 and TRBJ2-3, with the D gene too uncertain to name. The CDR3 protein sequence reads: CASSLGHTDTQYF. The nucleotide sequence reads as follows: TGTGCCAGCAGCTTAGGACACACAGATACGCAGTATTTT.